This note documents a single T cell receptor (beta chain) sequence. Germline-derived CDR1 and CDR2 are SGHTS and YDEGEE. The V and J ends lost 2 bases and 2 bases respectively, with 11 bases between them. This CDR3 is 15 amino acids long. Method: immunoSEQ multiplex PCR; TCRdb's copy keeps in-frame clones and lacks some. The sample yields roughly 430,000 clones, nearly 90% seen once. The data derive from a study of blood T cell repertoires in COVID-19. Study at large: Researchers got acute and convalescent COVID-19 samples from the United States, Italy and Spain.

The chain joins TRBV5-8 to TRBJ1-3; D is possibly TRBD1 (5 bases). The clonotype was recovered from a woman aged 40 to 49 with acute COVID-19. The material sequenced was PBMCs or T cells enriched from blood (not recorded which). CDR3 protein: CASSFVLGAGNTIYF. The DNA of the CDR3 is TGTGCCAGCAGCTTTGTGTTAGGGGCTGGAAACACCATATATTTT. Full variable domain (outside the CDR3, taken from reference TRBV5-8 and TRBJ1-3): EAGVTQSPTHLIKTRGQQATLRCSPISGHTSVYWYQQALGLGLQFLLWYDEGEERNRGNFPPRFSGRQFPNYSSELNVNALELEDSALYLCASSFVLGAGNTIYFGEGSWLTVV.